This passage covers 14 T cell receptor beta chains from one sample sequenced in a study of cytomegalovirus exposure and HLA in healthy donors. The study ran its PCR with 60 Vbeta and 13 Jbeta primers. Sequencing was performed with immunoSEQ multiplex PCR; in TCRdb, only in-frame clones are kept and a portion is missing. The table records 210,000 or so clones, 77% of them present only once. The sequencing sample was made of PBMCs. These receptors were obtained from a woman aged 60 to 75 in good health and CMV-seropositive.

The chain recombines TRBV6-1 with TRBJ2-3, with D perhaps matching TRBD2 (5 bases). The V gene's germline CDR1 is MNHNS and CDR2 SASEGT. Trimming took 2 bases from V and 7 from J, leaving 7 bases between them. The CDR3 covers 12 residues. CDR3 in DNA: TGTGCCAGCAGTGAACCTAGCTATACGCAGTATTTT. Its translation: CASSEPSYTQYF.

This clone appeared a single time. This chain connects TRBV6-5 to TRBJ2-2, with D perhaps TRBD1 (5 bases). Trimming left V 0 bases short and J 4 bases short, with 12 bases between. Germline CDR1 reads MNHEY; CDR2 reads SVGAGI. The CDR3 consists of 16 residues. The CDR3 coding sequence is TGTGCCAGCAGTTACTCCGAGCAGGGAAGCACCGGGGAGCTGTTTTTT. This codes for CASSYSEQGSTGELFF.

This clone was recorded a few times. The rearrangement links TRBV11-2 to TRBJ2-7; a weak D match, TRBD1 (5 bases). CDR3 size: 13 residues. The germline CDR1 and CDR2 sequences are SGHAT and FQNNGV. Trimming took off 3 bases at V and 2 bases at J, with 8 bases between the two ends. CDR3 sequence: CASSFQGAYEQYF. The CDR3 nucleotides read TGTGCCAGCAGCTTCCAGGGCGCCTACGAGCAGTACTTC.

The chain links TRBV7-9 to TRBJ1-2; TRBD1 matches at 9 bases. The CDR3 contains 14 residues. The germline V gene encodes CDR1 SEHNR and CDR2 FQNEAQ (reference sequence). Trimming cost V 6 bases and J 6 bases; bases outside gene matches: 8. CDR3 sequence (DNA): TGTGCCAGCAGTACAGCCGGGACAGGGCATGGCTACACCTTC. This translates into CASSTAGTGHGYTF.

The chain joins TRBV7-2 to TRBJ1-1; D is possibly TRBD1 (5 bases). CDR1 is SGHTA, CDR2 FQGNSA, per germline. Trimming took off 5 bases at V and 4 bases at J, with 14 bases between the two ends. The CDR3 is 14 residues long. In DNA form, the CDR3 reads TGTGCCAGCAGCCCGTACCAGGGTGGCACTGAAGCTTTCTTT. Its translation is CASSPYQGGTEAFF. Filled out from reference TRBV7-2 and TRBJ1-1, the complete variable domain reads GAGVSQSPSNKVTEKGKDVELRCDPISGHTALYWYRQSLGQGLEFLIYFQGNSAPDKSGLPSDRFSAERTGGSVSTLTIQRTQQEDSAVYLCASSPYQGGTEAFFGQGTRLTVV.

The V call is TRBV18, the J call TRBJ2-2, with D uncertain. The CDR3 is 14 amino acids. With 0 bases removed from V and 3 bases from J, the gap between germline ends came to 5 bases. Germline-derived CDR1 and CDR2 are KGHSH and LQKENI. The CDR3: CASSPPADTGELFF. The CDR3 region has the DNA TGTGCCAGCTCACCACCGGCCGACACCGGGGAGCTGTTTTTT.

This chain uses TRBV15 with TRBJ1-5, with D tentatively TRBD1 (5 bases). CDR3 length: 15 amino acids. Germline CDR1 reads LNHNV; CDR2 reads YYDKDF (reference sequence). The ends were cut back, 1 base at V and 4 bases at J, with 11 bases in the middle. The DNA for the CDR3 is TGTGCCACCAGCAGAGGGGGCCCGACTAATCAGCCCCAGCATTTT. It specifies CATSRGGPTNQPQHF.

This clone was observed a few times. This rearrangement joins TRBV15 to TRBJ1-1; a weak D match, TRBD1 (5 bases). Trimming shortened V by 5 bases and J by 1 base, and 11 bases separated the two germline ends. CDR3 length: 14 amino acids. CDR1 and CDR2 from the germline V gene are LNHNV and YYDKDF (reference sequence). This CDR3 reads CATSWGQGNTEAFF. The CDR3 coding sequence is TGTGCCACCAGCTGGGGCCAGGGGAACACTGAAGCTTTCTTT.

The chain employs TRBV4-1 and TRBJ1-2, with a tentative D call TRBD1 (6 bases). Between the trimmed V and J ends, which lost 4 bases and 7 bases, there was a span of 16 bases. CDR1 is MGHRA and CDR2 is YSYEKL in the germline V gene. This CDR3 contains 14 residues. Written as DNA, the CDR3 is TGCGCCAGCAGCCGGCGGACAGCCGAGGGTGGCTACACCTTC. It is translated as CASSRRTAEGGYTF.

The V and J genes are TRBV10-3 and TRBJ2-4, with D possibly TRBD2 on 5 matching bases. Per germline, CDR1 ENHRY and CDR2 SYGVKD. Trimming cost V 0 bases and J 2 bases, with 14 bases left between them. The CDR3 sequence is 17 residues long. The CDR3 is CAISESASIGTKNIQYF. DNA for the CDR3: TGTGCCATCAGTGAGTCAGCTAGCATCGGGACCAAAAACATTCAGTACTTC.

In nucleotides, the CDR3 is TGTGCCATCAGTCAGAGCTCGGGGGGCAGCACCACCCAGTACTTC. Its translation: CAISQSSGGSTTQYF. This chain connects TRBV10-3 to TRBJ2-5, with a tentative D call TRBD2 (7 bases). The CDR3 loop spans 15 amino acids. V lost 5 bases and J 8 bases, leaving 21 bases between the germline ends. CDR1 is ENHRY and CDR2 is SYGVKD in the germline V gene.

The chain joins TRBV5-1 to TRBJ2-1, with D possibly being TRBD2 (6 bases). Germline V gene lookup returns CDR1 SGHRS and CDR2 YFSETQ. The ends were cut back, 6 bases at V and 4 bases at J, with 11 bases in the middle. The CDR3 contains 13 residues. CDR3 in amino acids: CASKEGGYNEQFF. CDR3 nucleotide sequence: TGCGCCAGCAAGGAGGGCGGGTACAATGAGCAGTTCTTC.

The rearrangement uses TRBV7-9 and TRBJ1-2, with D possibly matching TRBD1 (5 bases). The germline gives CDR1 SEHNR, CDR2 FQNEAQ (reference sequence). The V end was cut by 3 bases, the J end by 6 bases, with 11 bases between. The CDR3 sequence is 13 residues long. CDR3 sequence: CASSFGGLDGYTF. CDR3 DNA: TGTGCCAGCAGCTTCGGGGGTTTGGATGGCTACACCTTC. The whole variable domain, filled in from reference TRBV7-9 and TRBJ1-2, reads DTGVSQNPRHKITKRGQNVTFRCDPISEHNRLYWYRQTLGQGPEFLTYFQNEAQLEKSRLLSDRFSAERPKGSFSTLEIQRTEQGDSAMYLCASSFGGLDGYTFGSGTRLTVV.

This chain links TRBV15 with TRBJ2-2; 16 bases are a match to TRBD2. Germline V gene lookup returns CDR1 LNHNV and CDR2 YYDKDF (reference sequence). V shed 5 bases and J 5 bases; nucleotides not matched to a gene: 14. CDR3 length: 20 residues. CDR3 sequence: CATSATPGLAGGPGTGELFF. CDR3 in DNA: TGTGCCACCAGCGCAACACCGGGACTAGCGGGGGGGCCTGGGACCGGGGAGCTGTTTTTT.